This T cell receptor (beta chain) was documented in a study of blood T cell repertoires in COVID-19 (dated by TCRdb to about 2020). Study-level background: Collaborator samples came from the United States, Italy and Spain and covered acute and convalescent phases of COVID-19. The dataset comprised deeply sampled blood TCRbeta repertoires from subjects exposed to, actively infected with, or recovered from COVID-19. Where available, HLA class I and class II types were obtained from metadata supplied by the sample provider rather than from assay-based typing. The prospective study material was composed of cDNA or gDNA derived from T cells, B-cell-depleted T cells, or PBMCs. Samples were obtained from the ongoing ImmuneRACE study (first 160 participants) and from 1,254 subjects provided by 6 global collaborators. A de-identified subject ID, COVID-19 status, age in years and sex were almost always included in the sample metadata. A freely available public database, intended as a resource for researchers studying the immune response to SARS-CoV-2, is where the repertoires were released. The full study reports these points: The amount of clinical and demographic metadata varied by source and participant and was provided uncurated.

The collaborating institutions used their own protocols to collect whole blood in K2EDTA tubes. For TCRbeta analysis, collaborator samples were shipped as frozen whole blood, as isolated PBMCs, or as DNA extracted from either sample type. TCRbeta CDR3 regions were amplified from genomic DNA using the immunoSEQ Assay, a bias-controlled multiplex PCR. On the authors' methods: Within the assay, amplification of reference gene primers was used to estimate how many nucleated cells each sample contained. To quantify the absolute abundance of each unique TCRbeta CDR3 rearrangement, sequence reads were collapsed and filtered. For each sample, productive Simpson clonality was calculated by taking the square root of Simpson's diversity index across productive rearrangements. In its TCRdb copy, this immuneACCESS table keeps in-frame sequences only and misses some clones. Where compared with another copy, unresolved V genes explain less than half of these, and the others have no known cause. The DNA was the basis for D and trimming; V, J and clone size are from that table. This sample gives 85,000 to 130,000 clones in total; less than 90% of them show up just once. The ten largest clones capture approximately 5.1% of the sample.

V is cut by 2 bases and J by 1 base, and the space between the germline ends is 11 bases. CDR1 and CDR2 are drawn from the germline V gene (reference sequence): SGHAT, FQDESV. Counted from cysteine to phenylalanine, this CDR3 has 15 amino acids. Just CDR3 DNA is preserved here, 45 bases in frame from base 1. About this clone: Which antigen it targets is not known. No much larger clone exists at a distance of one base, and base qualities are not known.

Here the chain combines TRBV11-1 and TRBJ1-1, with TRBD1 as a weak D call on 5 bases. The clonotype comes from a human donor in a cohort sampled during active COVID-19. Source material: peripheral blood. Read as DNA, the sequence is TGTGCCAGCAGCTTATGGGGCACTGGGAACACTGAAGCTTTCTTT. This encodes CASSLWGTGNTEAFF.